This note documents a single T cell receptor beta chain sequence. Recent vaccinations or acute infections were absent in the healthy HIV-negative adult donors. Produced via immunoSEQ multiplex PCR; TCRdb's table is partial and in-frame only. Seen here are 650,000 to 800,000 clones, over 60% observed once, and the top ten hold approximately 2%. The record originates from a study of shared clonotypes between healthy human individuals. Deletions cut 1 base from V and 8 bases from J, with 10 bases between. This CDR3 is 13 amino acids long. Germline CDR1 MNHEY, CDR2 SVGAGI. The sequence was collected from a woman aged 30 to 39 in good health. What was sequenced was memory CD4+ T cells sorted from blood. Subset of the sample: CD45RA-negative fraction. The J gene is TRBJ2-3, the V gene TRBV6-5; maybe TRBD2 (6 bases). The CDR3 spells CASSYYGEVTQYF. The CDR3 DNA follows: TGTGCCAGCAGTTACTACGGGGAGGTTACGCAGTATTTT.